Following are 14 T cell receptor beta chains from one sample sequenced in a study of molecular identifiers for immune sequencing clone quantification. MiXCR, run by TCRdb on the PCR reads, gives a single entry per CDR3 protein. Among 300,000 to 400,000 distinct CDR3 sequences listed, over 20% were seen once. Sequences were obtained from naive CD8+ T cells from blood, with Jurkat cell RNA spiked in. As for subset: FACS-sorted CD8+CD4-CCR7+CD45RA+ naive T cells. The source of these receptors is a human donor in good health. Some libraries in this study had Jurkat cell RNA spiked in.

This clonotype was detected a few times. V gene TRBV7-9 combines with J gene TRBJ2-1; D may correspond to TRBD1 or TRBD2 (5 bases each). The germline V gene encodes CDR1 SEHNR and CDR2 FQNEAQ (reference sequence). V was pared by 4 bases and J by 10 bases, with 17 bases between. This CDR3 has 14 residues. Here the CDR3 reads CASSSWGTPHEQFF. The CDR3 coding sequence is TGTGCCAGCAGCTCCTGGGGGACCCCTCACGAGCAGTTCTTC.

As regards this clonotype: It is likely a read error, because the conserved phenylalanine at the end of the CDR3 is missing. The chain couples TRBV4-1 to TRBJ1-1; D is unresolved. Trimming stripped 0 bases from V and 4 bases from J, with 12 bases between. Germline loops: CDR1 MGHRA, CDR2 YSYEKL. This CDR3 is built from 15 residues. DNA of the CDR3: TGCGCCAGCAGCCAAGAGCATCCGGTATCCACTGAAGCTTTCTCT. Translation: CASSQEHPVSTEAFS.

Points on this clonotype: This may be a read error: a much more frequent sequence differs by one nucleotide. The CDR3 sequence is CASSQGASLDTEAFF. Written as DNA, the CDR3 is TGCGCCAGCAGCCAAGGGGCCTCATTGGACACTGAAGCTTTCTTT. The chain carries TRBV4-1 and TRBJ1-1; D ambiguous. This CDR3 is built from 15 residues. From germline, CDR1 is MGHRA and CDR2 YSYEKL. With 1 base removed from V and 3 bases from J, the gap between germline ends came to 12 bases.

The sample holds many counts of this clonotype. V and J are TRBV5-1 and TRBJ1-5; 7 bases agree with TRBD1. The ends lost 5 bases at V and 4 bases at J; junction bases unmatched: 6. Germline-derived CDR1 and CDR2 are SGHRS and YFSETQ. The CDR3 extends over 14 amino acids. CDR3 DNA: TGCGCCAGCAGTCCCGGGACAGATAATCAGCCCCAGCATTTT. The encoded protein is CASSPGTDNQPQHF.

Points on this clonotype: This could be a read error, since a much larger clone is one nucleotide away. The CDR3 DNA reads as TGCAGCGTTGAAGGGACAGGGTCTTGGTCCGGGGAGCTGCTTTTT. Its translation is CSVEGTGSWSGELLF. The chain carries TRBV29-1 and TRBJ2-2, with 8 bases lining up with TRBD1. Germline V gene sequence: CDR1 SQVTM, CDR2 ANQGSEA. CDR3 size: 15 residues.

In regard to this clonotype: One base separates it from a far larger clone, so it is likely a read error. CDR3 loop: CASGLGRNQPQHF. DNA for the CDR3: TGTGCCAGCGGTTTGGGGCGGAATCAGCCCCAGCATTTT. The rearrangement uses TRBV6-5 and TRBJ1-5; possibly TRBD1 for D (5 bases). CDR3 length: 13 residues. In germline, CDR1 is MNHEY, CDR2 SVGAGI. V was shortened by 8 bases and J by 4 bases, with 12 bases between the two germline ends.

In regard to this clonotype: Given a much more abundant clone one base away, this may be a read error. The chain is built from TRBV29-1 and TRBJ2-7; D unclear. This CDR3 contains 12 residues. CDR1 SQVTM and CDR2 ANQGSEA come from the germline V gene. CDR3 residues: CGVDTDSYEQYF. DNA of the CDR3: TGCGGCGTTGACACAGACTCCTACGAGCAGTACTTC.

This clonotype was detected ten times or more. V and J are TRBV6-5 and TRBJ2-6; the match to TRBD2 covers 8 bases. Trimming at V came to 5 bases and at J to 3 bases, leaving 9 bases not matched to a gene. The V gene's germline CDR1 is MNHEY and CDR2 SVGAGI. The CDR3 has 17 amino acids. The CDR3 DNA sequence: TGTGCCAGCAGTCCTCTAGCGGGCCTTATTGGGGCCAACGTCCTGACTTTC. It encodes CASSPLAGLIGANVLTF.

This clonotype came up many times. The rearrangement joins TRBV20-1 to TRBJ2-5; the D gene is possibly TRBD1 (5 bases). This CDR3 is 16 amino acids long. Germline values: CDR1 DFQATT, CDR2 SNEGSKA (reference sequence). V was clipped by 0 bases and J by 5 bases, with 19 bases between them. CDR3 coding DNA: TGCAGTGCTAGAGATCCTCGGCAAGCAGGGATGGAGACCCAGTACTTC. This translates into CSARDPRQAGMETQYF.

Many counts were recorded for this clonotype. The CDR3 DNA reads TGCGCCAGCAGCCCTTTTTTCAGGGAAACGGAGAACACTGAAGCTTTCTTT. Its protein product is CASSPFFRETENTEAFF. The gene calls are TRBV5-1 and TRBJ1-1; possible D gene TRBD1, 5 bases. The CDR3 is made up of 17 amino acids. Germline CDR1 is SGHRS and CDR2 is YFSETQ. V was trimmed by 4 bases and J by 1 base, leaving 20 bases between them. The variable domain in full, with the rest retrieved from reference TRBV5-1 and TRBJ1-1, is KAGVTQTPRYLIKTRGQQVTLSCSPISGHRSVSWYQQTPGQGLQFLFEYFSETQRNKGNFPGRFSGRQFSNSRSEMNVSTLELGDSALYLCASSPFFRETENTEAFFGQGTRLTVV.

This clonotype was detected ten times or more. V is TRBV6-2 or TRBV6-3 and J is TRBJ1-5; no firm D call. CDR3 length: 14 residues. Germline lookup yields CDR1 MNHEY and CDR2 SVGEGT. V lost 4 bases to trimming and J lost 7 bases, with 14 bases between them. The CDR3 spells CASSFFIEDQPQHF. CDR3 DNA sequence: TGTGCCAGCAGTTTTTTTATTGAGGACCAGCCCCAGCATTTT.

In its sample, this clonotype was seen many times. The rearrangement joins TRBV11-2 to TRBJ1-3; D possibly corresponds to TRBD1 (6 bases). Germline-derived CDR1 and CDR2 are SGHAT and FQNNGV. Trimming cost V 1 base and J 0 bases, with 16 bases left between them. This CDR3 spans 18 amino acids. The CDR3 DNA reads as TGTGCCAGCAGCTTAGCCTTCGGGGGGCGCGACTCTGGAAACACCATATATTTT. It yields the protein CASSLAFGGRDSGNTIYF.

This clonotype has a handful of counts. The chain recombines TRBV2 with TRBJ1-2; D remains unclear. V was shortened by 4 bases and J by 4 bases, with 13 bases between the two germline ends. This CDR3 has 14 residues. Germline loops: CDR1 SNHLY, CDR2 FYNNEI. CDR3 loop: CASSVDYSSYGYTF. The DNA for the CDR3 is TGTGCCAGCAGTGTGGATTACAGTTCCTATGGCTACACCTTC.

The chain uses TRBV20-1 and TRBJ1-6; 12 nucleotides match TRBD1. Germline assignment: CDR1 DFQATT and CDR2 SNEGSKA (reference sequence). The CDR3 sequence is 17 residues long. With 0 bases clipped from V and 7 bases from J, the junction kept 7 bases outside the gene matches. The CDR3: CSAREGQGAWWNSPLHF. Written as DNA, the CDR3 is TGCAGTGCTAGAGAGGGACAGGGGGCCTGGTGGAATTCACCCCTCCACTTT.